The 18 T cell receptor beta chains below come from one sample, sequenced in a study of Ad26.COV2.S vaccination and SARS-CoV-2 variants. Regarding treatment: some 19 received Ad26.COV2.S at low or high dose, single or two shots; about 5 received placebo; per-sample allocation not given. Day 63 following the first vaccine or placebo injection was when the samples were taken. Clones were sequenced by immunoSEQ multiplex PCR, and TCRdb holds only the in-frame ones, with some missing. Of roughly 700,000 clones listed, more than 70% are singletons. The sequencing used peripheral blood, collected in a trial of Ad26.COV2.S vaccine versus placebo. The receptors stem from a person between 18 and 59 years old who received the Ad26.COV2.S COVID-19 vaccine or a placebo.

The chain links TRBV19 to TRBJ1-4, with TRBD1 identical over 7 bases. There are 16 residues in the CDR3. V shed 3 bases and J 8 bases; nucleotides not matched to a gene: 12. Germline CDR1 and CDR2: LNHDA and SQIVND (reference sequence). For the CDR3, the DNA is TGTGCCAGTAGTATCCAGATGACAGGGATAGGAGAAAAACTGTTTTTT. Translating it yields CASSIQMTGIGEKLFF.

The V call is TRBV7-8, the J call TRBJ2-7; 12 bases match TRBD2. Germline V CDR1 and CDR2: SGHVS, FQNEAQ. The CDR3 loop spans 15 amino acids. V was clipped by 5 bases and J by 5 bases; unmatched bases: 7. CDR3 coding DNA: TGTGCCAGCAGCGCACTAGCGGGGGGTAAGGACGAGCAGTACTTC. Its translation is CASSALAGGKDEQYF.

This chain joins TRBV10-2 and TRBJ2-3, with 7 nucleotides matching TRBD1. From germline, CDR1 is WSHSY and CDR2 SAAADI. V trimming: 7 bases; J trimming: 6 bases; junction bases outside the gene matches: 4. The CDR3 covers 12 residues. CDR3 sequence (DNA): TGCGCCAGCACCCGACAGGGCGATACGCAGTATTTT. The encoded protein is CASTRQGDTQYF.

The chain recombines TRBV27 with TRBJ2-2, with a tentative D call TRBD2 (6 bases). This CDR3 has 15 residues. From germline, CDR1 is MNHEY and CDR2 SMNVEV (reference sequence). V lost 3 bases and J lost 0, with 8 bases in between. The CDR3 coding sequence is TGTGCCAGCAGTTTCGAGCGGGCGAACACCGGGGAGCTGTTTTTT. It yields the protein CASSFERANTGELFF.

The rearrangement uses TRBV4-1 and TRBJ1-1; TRBD1 aligns across 8 bases. V dropped 3 bases and J dropped 1; count of bases not matched to a gene: 10. Per germline, CDR1 MGHRA and CDR2 YSYEKL. The CDR3 is 17 amino acids. The CDR3 bases are TGCGCCAGCAGCCAGGCCCGGACAGGGAATACGAACACTGAAGCTTTCTTT. The encoded protein is CASSQARTGNTNTEAFF.

This chain links TRBV7-3 with TRBJ2-2; no clear D gene. Germline lookup yields CDR1 SGHTA and CDR2 FQGTGA. This CDR3 contains 13 residues. Trimming removed 4 bases at V and 5 bases at J, with 8 bases between. CDR3 coding DNA: TGTGCCAGCAGCTACGGGTGGACCGGGGAGCTGTTTTTT. Residues: CASSYGWTGELFF.

The chain combines TRBV10-3 with TRBJ2-7; no reliable D call. CDR1 is ENHRY and CDR2 is SYGVKD in the germline V gene. The length of the CDR3 is 15 residues. V lost 2 bases, J lost 0 bases, and 11 bases lay in between. CDR3 protein: CAISEGQASSYEQYF. CDR3 bases: TGTGCCATCAGTGAGGGTCAGGCGAGCTCCTACGAGCAGTACTTC.

The chain has TRBV2 and TRBJ2-7; D not certain. Germline CDR1 is SNHLY and CDR2 is FYNNEI. Between the trimmed V and J ends, which lost 5 bases and 3 bases, there was a span of 2 bases. This CDR3 region has 10 residues. The chain's CDR3 is CASSIYEQYF. Here the CDR3 DNA reads TGTGCCAGCAGTATCTACGAGCAGTACTTC.

This chain uses TRBV4-2 with TRBJ2-2; no clear D gene. With 0 bases removed from V and 3 bases from J, the gap between germline ends came to 5 bases. The CDR3 totals 14 residues. Germline V lookup: CDR1 LGHNA, CDR2 YNFKEQ. CDR3 loop: CASSQDADTGELFF. CDR3 nucleotides: TGTGCCAGCAGCCAAGATGCAGACACCGGGGAGCTGTTTTTT.

On this clone itself: Compared with germline, one end of the junction differs, possibly owing to a read error. This chain connects TRBV19 to TRBJ2-1; 8 nucleotides line up with TRBD2. Looked up from germline, CDR1 is LNHDA and CDR2 is SQIVND (reference sequence). The CDR3 length is 14 residues. The CDR3 bases are TGTACCAGGGATAGGCTAGCGGGTTACAATGAGCAGTTCTTC. The encoded protein is CTRDRLAGYNEQFF.

The V call is TRBV29-1, the J call TRBJ2-3, with 11 bases lining up with TRBD1. Looked up from germline, CDR1 is SQVTM and CDR2 is ANQGSEA. CDR3 length: 14 residues. J gave up 3 bases and V 4 bases, and 3 bases lay outside the gene matches. As DNA, the CDR3 is TGCAGCGTTGGGACAGGGGGCATGACAGATACGCAGTATTTT. Amino acids: CSVGTGGMTDTQYF.

This chain connects TRBV10-3 to TRBJ2-3; no firm D call. CDR3 size: 12 residues. Per the germline V gene, CDR1 is ENHRY and CDR2 is SYGVKD. Trimming pared 2 bases from V and 2 bases from J, leaving 2 bases between. CDR3 nucleotides: TGTGCCATCAGTGAGGACACAGATACGCAGTATTTT. Its protein product is CAISEDTDTQYF.

The chain is built from TRBV12-3 or TRBV12-4 and TRBJ2-7; D remains unclear. The V end lost 3 bases, the J end lost 0 bases, and 6 bases lay between the germline ends. This CDR3 has 13 residues. CDR3 in amino acids: CASSFAYSYEQYF. In DNA, the CDR3 is TGTGCCAGCAGTTTTGCGTACTCCTACGAGCAGTACTTC.

The chain couples TRBV7-9 to TRBJ2-3; D is possibly TRBD1 (6 bases). CDR1 and CDR2 (germline): SEHNR, FQNEAQ (reference sequence). Trimming pared 6 bases from V and 5 bases from J, leaving 12 bases between. The CDR3 loop spans 13 amino acids. The CDR3 nucleotides read TGTGCCAGCAGACCCCGGGACAAAGATACGCAGTATTTT. Its protein product is CASRPRDKDTQYF.

The genes are TRBV5-1 and TRBJ1-4; possibly TRBD1 for D (6 bases). Trimming shortened V by 4 bases and J by 7 bases, and 17 bases separated the two germline ends. Germline CDR1 and CDR2: SGHRS and YFSETQ. The CDR3 runs to 15 residues. CDR3 bases: TGCGCCAGCAGCGCCGGAGGGGGGCCAGGTGAAAAACTGTTTTTT. It specifies CASSAGGGPGEKLFF.

The chain carries TRBV7-2 and TRBJ1-6; no clear D. The CDR3 sequence is 15 residues long. Germline loops: CDR1 SGHTA, CDR2 FQGNSA. V lost 1 base, J lost 6 bases, and 10 bases lay in between. This chain's CDR3 is CASSLGPARNSPLHF. DNA for the CDR3: TGTGCCAGCAGCTTAGGGCCCGCCCGTAATTCACCCCTCCACTTT.

This sequence joins TRBV7-9 and TRBJ2-2; TRBD2 might be the D (6 bases). Trimming took off 1 base at V and 6 bases at J, with 9 bases between the two ends. The CDR3 totals 14 residues. The germline gives CDR1 SEHNR, CDR2 FQNEAQ (reference sequence). CDR3 bases: TGTGCCAGCAGCTTAGAGCGGGTGGCCGGGGAGCTGTTTTTT. This codes for CASSLERVAGELFF.

The V and J genes are TRBV5-4 and TRBJ1-2, with D tentatively TRBD1 (6 bases). Trimming took off 5 bases at V and 0 bases at J, with 20 bases between the two ends. The germline V gene encodes CDR1 SGHNT and CDR2 YYREEE (reference sequence). CDR3 length: 17 amino acids. Here the CDR3 reads CASRTSGQLRANYGYTF. Here the CDR3 DNA reads TGTGCCAGCAGAACTAGCGGACAGCTCCGAGCTAACTATGGCTACACCTTC.